A selection of T cell receptor beta chains follows, all from one sample in a study of blood T cell repertoires in COVID-19. Sequencing used immunoSEQ multiplex PCR; TCRdb keeps in-frame clones, though not all of them. Altogether more than 200,000 clones are present, about nine tenths being singletons, with the ten largest covering about 9.9%. Sequencing was carried out using peripheral blood. All receptors come from a man aged 50 to 60 with COVID-19, enrolled during active disease. Each CDR3 is given with its conserved first and last residue. A D gene is named only where the DNA matches it firmly. Clone size, where shown, is once, few, many, or a class for clones that have expanded.

>13|TRBJ1-1|few|TRBD1|TRBV19
TGTGCCAGTAATCCGGGACAGGGCACTGAAGCTTTCTTT
CASNPGQGTEAFF
>15|TRBJ2-1|-|TRBD2|TRBV11-3
TGTGCCAGCAGCCTACGGACTAGCGAGTACAATGAGCAGTTCTTC
CASSLRTSEYNEQFF
>17|TRBJ1-5|-|TRBD1|TRBV28
TGTGCCAGCAGTACCAGGACAGGGGGAGGTAGCAATCAGCCCCAGCATTTT
CASSTRTGGGSNQPQHF
>18|TRBJ1-4|-|TRBD1|TRBV4-2
TGTGCCAGCAGCCAAGATTTCTCCGCGACAGGGGAGAGTGAAAAACTGTTTTTT
CASSQDFSATGESEKLFF
>15|TRBJ2-2|-|-|TRBV7-8
TGTGCCAGCAGCTTAAAGGACTCCAACACCGGGGAGCTGTTTTTT
CASSLKDSNTGELFF
>15|TRBJ2-7|few|TRBD2|TRBV28
TGTGCCAGCAGGCCGACTAGCGGGGGGGCCTACGAGCAGTACTTC
CASRPTSGGAYEQYF
>15|TRBJ2-3|-|TRBD2|TRBV7-3
TGTGCCAGCAGCTCCCAAGCGGGAGGCACAGATACGCAGTATTTT
CASSSQAGGTDTQYF
>12|TRBJ2-2|-|-|TRBV2
TGTGCCAGTAAACTTAACACCGGGGAGCTGTTTTTT
CASKLNTGELFF
>13|TRBJ1-5|once|-|TRBV12-3/TRBV12-4
TGTGCCAGCAGTATCAGCGGGGGGCAGCCCCAGCATTTT
CASSISGGQPQHF
>15|TRBJ1-1|-|-|TRBV3-1/TRBV3-2
TGTGCCAGCAGCCCATCGGGACAACTGAACACTGAAGCTTTCTTT
CASSPSGQLNTEAFF
>14|TRBJ1-2|-|TRBD1|TRBV7-2
TGTGCCAGCAGCTTAGGGCAGGGGGCGAGTGGCTACACCTTC
CASSLGQGASGYTF
>15|TRBJ2-1|-|-|TRBV7-2
TGTGCCAGCAGTCGGGGGGCTGAGCGGGGCAATGAGCAGTTCTTC
CASSRGAERGNEQFF
>15|TRBJ2-2|-|-|TRBV27
-
CASSFGKRRAGELFF
>13|TRBJ2-1|-|TRBD1|TRBV5-1
TGCGCCAGCAGCCCCGGGACAGCAAATGAGCAGTTCTTC
CASSPGTANEQFF